This T cell receptor (beta chain) originates from a study of response to subunit inactivated influenza vaccine. Study-level points and caveats: T cells newly recruited by each seasonal influenza vaccination are few, the authors suggested.

TCRdb passed the RT-PCR reads through MiXCR, listing each CDR3 protein once. The sample gives roughly 700,000 distinct CDR3 sequences, approximately 14% of which show up once; roughly 6.4% is in the top ten. A note on this clonotype: No antigen is known for it.

This CDR3 is 18 amino acids long. Trimming pared 3 bases from V and 6 bases from J, leaving 25 bases between. Germline loops: CDR1 LGHNA, CDR2 YNFKEQ. V usage is TRBV4-2 and J usage is TRBJ2-3, with D possibly TRBD2 on 6 matching bases. The sequence came from a man aged 45-65 years who received an inactivated influenza vaccine. This specimen consisted of PBMCs from blood, obtained around two weeks before vaccination. This CDR3 reads CASSQMNMGRRVGDTQYF. CDR3 DNA sequence: TGTGCCAGCAGCCAGATGAACATGGGACGGAGGGTTGGGGATACGCAGTATTTT.